This T cell receptor (beta chain) was recorded in a study of metastatic and nonmetastatic thyroid tumors. General study findings and limits: Benign nodules reportedly had significantly lower TCR beta diversity than malignant thyroid tumors in blood and tumor.

No patient had received any treatment before thyroid surgery. The authors' processing: CDR3 was compared across clinicopathological groups, and the resulting differences were used to build a distant-metastasis classifier for papillary thyroid cancer. TCRdb re-analyzed the PCR reads through MiXCR. TCRdb assigned the V and J calls; the authors' analysis was not used. Of 23,000 or so clones in the sample, 10% to 15% are singletons; the top ten hold roughly 18%. The trim removed 8 bases at V and 2 bases at J, leaving 3 bases unmatched. Germline CDR1 and CDR2: SNHLY and FYNNEI. CDR3 length equals 13 residues. This clone occurred many times. What it binds is not known.

This TCR derives from a female donor with papillary thyroid cancer or a benign thyroid nodule (not recorded which). Some clones in this sample may be carry-over from other donors' samples. The V and J genes are TRBV2 and TRBJ2-5; TRBD1 matches at 9 bases. Sequencing input: blood. The CDR3 DNA is TGTGCCAGCGGACAGGGGTTGCAAGAGACCCAGTACTTC. This gives the protein CASGQGLQETQYF.